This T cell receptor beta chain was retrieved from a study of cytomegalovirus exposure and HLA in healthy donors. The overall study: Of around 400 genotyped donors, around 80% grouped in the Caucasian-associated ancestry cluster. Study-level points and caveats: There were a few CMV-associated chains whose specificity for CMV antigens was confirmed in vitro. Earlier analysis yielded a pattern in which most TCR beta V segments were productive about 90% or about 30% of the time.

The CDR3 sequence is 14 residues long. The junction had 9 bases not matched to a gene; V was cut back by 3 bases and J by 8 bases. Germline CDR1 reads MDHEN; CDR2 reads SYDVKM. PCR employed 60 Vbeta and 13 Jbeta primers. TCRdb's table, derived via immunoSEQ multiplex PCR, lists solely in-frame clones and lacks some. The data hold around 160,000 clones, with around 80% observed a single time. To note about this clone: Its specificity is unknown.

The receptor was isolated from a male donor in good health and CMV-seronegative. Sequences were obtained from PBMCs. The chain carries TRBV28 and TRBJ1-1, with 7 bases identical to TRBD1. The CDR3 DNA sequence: TGTGCCAGCAGTTTCCCGGGACAGAAGTCGGAAGCTTTCTTT. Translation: CASSFPGQKSEAFF.